What follows are 9 T cell receptor beta chains derived from one specimen sequenced in a study of cytomegalovirus exposure and HLA in healthy donors. The PCR employed 60 Vbeta primers together with 13 Jbeta primers. Here immunoSEQ multiplex PCR was the method, and the copy in TCRdb shows in-frame clones only, minus some. The sample has 95,000 to 100,000 clones; over 60% are singletons. Input material: PBMCs. Receptors were obtained from a female donor in good health and CMV-seronegative.

In its sample, this clone was seen once. V and J are TRBV6-1 and TRBJ2-3; D not resolved. V lost 4 bases to trimming and J lost 5 bases, with 13 bases between them. CDR1 is MNHNS, CDR2 SASEGT, per germline. There are 14 residues in the CDR3. The CDR3 spells CASSGQSGGDTQYF. CDR3 coding DNA: TGTGCCAGCAGTGGGCAGTCGGGTGGAGATACGCAGTATTTT.

The V and J genes are TRBV9 and TRBJ2-3; 8 bases agree with TRBD2. This CDR3 spans 17 amino acids. Looked up from germline, CDR1 is SGDLS and CDR2 is YYNGEE. The junction had 11 bases not matched to a gene; V was cut back by 3 bases and J by 2 bases. DNA for the CDR3: TGTGCCAGCAGCGCGGAAACCGGGACTAGGGACACAGATACGCAGTATTTT. Protein: CASSAETGTRDTDTQYF.

The CDR3 DNA sequence: TGTGCCTGGAGTGGCAGGGGCGTGAACACTGAAGCTTTCTTT. Translating gives CAWSGRGVNTEAFF. This rearrangement joins TRBV30 to TRBJ1-1; D is perhaps TRBD1 (6 bases). Per germline, CDR1 GTSNPN and CDR2 SVGIG (reference sequence). This CDR3 region has 14 residues. Trimming cost V 1 base and J 0 bases, with 9 bases left between them.

This sequence joins TRBV2 and TRBJ2-1; a possible D gene is TRBD2 (6 bases). Germline V lookup: CDR1 SNHLY, CDR2 FYNNEI. The germline V and J ends were trimmed by 9 bases and 6 bases, with 15 bases remaining between them. The CDR3 sequence is 13 residues long. The CDR3 DNA reads as TGTGCCAGTACCCTAGCGTTCTGCAATGAGCAGTTCTTC. Translated, it gives CASTLAFCNEQFF.

This clone appeared once. V and J are TRBV27 and TRBJ2-7; 7 bases fit TRBD1. CDR3 length: 15 residues. V shed 5 bases and J 3 bases; nucleotides not matched to a gene: 10. Germline CDR1 reads MNHEY; CDR2 reads SMNVEV (reference sequence). In nucleotides, the CDR3 is TGTGCCAGCAGTGCCTCCCGACAGGGATTCTACGAGCAGTACTTC. Protein product: CASSASRQGFYEQYF.

The chain links TRBV7-9 to TRBJ1-5; D not resolved. V was cut by 2 bases and J by 0 bases, with 8 bases left in between. CDR3 length equals 15 residues. Germline CDR1 reads SEHNR; CDR2 reads FQNEAQ (reference sequence). The CDR3 sequence: CASSLFGDSNQPQHF. DNA for the CDR3: TGTGCCAGCAGCTTATTCGGAGATAGCAATCAGCCCCAGCATTTT. The full variable domain, in which reference TRBV7-9 and TRBJ1-5 provide the parts outside the CDR3, is DTGVSQNPRHKITKRGQNVTFRCDPISEHNRLYWYRQTLGQGPEFLTYFQNEAQLEKSRLLSDRFSAERPKGSFSTLEIQRTEQGDSAMYLCASSLFGDSNQPQHFGDGTRLSIL.

The V gene is TRBV27, the J gene TRBJ1-2; tentative D call: TRBD1 (6 bases). The CDR3 extends over 15 amino acids. Trimming stripped 1 base from V and 5 bases from J, with 14 bases between. Per the germline V gene, CDR1 is MNHEY and CDR2 is SMNVEV (reference sequence). The CDR3 region is CASSLFGTGTYGYTF. CDR3 DNA: TGTGCCAGCAGTTTATTCGGGACGGGGACATATGGCTACACCTTC.

V usage is TRBV7-3 and J usage is TRBJ2-2, with TRBD1 matching 8 bases. Germline CDR1 reads SGHTA; CDR2 reads FQGTGA. The CDR3 is 15 residues long. Unmatched junction bases numbered 3, after V lost 0 bases and J lost 6 bases. In DNA, the CDR3 is TGTGCCAGCAGCTTAACTGGGACAGGACCCGGGGAGCTGTTTTTT. Its protein product is CASSLTGTGPGELFF.

V and J are TRBV10-3 and TRBJ2-1, with 12 bases that match TRBD1. The junction had 5 bases not matched to a gene; V was cut back by 0 bases and J by 8 bases. CDR3 length: 16 amino acids. In germline, CDR1 is ENHRY, CDR2 SYGVKD. DNA for the CDR3: TGTGCCATCAGTGAGTCGAGGGACAGGGGGCTCGATGAGCAGTTCTTC. Translated: CAISESRDRGLDEQFF.